Listed below are T cell receptor beta chains from one sample, sequenced in a study of cytomegalovirus exposure and HLA in healthy donors. TCRdb's copy holds only in-frame clones and misses some; the assay was immunoSEQ multiplex PCR. The sample yields about 150,000 clones, around nine tenths seen once. The source material was PBMCs. These receptor sequences come from a young man in good health and CMV-seropositive. CDR3s include the opening cysteine and the closing phenylalanine or tryptophan. A D gene is named only where the DNA matches it firmly. A clone size is listed for some rows: how often the clone was seen (once, few, many), or a class if it is expanded.

>TRBD2|TRBJ2-2|TRBV5-4|.
CASSLLAGGYTGELFF
TGTGCCAGCAGCTTGTTGGCGGGGGGGTACACCGGGGAGCTGTTTTTT
>TRBD2|TRBJ2-2|TRBV7-3|.
CASSPWGTSDTGELFF
TGTGCCAGCAGCCCATGGGGGACTAGCGACACCGGGGAGCTGTTTTTT
>.|TRBJ1-1|TRBV5-1|.
CASTREVNTEAFF
TGCGCCAGCACGAGGGAAGTGAACACTGAAGCTTTCTTT
>.|TRBJ1-3|TRBV6-1|.
CASNNFGNTIYF
TGTGCCAGCAATAACTTCGGAAACACCATATATTTT
>.|TRBJ2-5|TRBV7-6|.
CASSLGAGAETQYF
TGTGCCAGCAGCTTAGGGGCAGGGGCGGAGACCCAGTACTTC
>TRBD2|TRBJ2-7|TRBV25-1|once
CASSEERTSGTGEQYF
TGTGCCAGCAGTGAAGAGAGGACTAGCGGGACGGGCGAGCAGTACTTC
>TRBD2|TRBJ2-7|TRBV6-1|few
CASSSGLAAYEQYF
TGTGCCAGCAGTTCGGGACTAGCGGCCTACGAGCAGTACTTC
>.|TRBJ1-1|TRBV6-5|.
CASSYSNHRSTEAFF
TGTGCCAGCAGTTACTCGAACCACAGATCCACTGAAGCTTTCTTT
>.|TRBJ1-1|TRBV6-5|.
CASSYLSSGDTEAFF
TGTGCCAGCAGTTACCTTAGTAGCGGGGACACTGAAGCTTTCTTT
>.|TRBJ1-5|TRBV9|.
CASSVAGDSNQPQHF
TGTGCCAGCAGCGTAGCAGGGGATAGCAATCAGCCCCAGCATTTT
>.|TRBJ2-2|TRBV7-3|few
CASSFKNTGELFF
TGTGCCAGCAGCTTCAAGAACACCGGGGAGCTGTTTTTT
>TRBD1|TRBJ2-1|TRBV5-1|.
CASSPGTVSYNEQFF
TGCGCCAGCAGCCCCGGGACAGTCTCCTACAATGAGCAGTTCTTC
>TRBD1|TRBJ2-1|TRBV6-6|.
CATGRTGGMNEQFF
TGTGCCACCGGCCGGACAGGGGGTATGAATGAGCAGTTCTTC
>TRBD1|TRBJ1-2|TRBV4-2|.
CASSQEMTGANYGYTF
TGTGCCAGCAGCCAAGAGATGACAGGGGCTAACTATGGCTACACCTTC
>TRBD1|TRBJ1-1|TRBV5-6|.
CASSLGMDRGEAFF
TGTGCCAGCAGCCTCGGAATGGACAGGGGTGAAGCTTTCTTT
>.|TRBJ1-5|TRBV4-3|.
CASSQDPGNQPQHF
TGCGCCAGCAGCCAAGATCCGGGGAATCAGCCCCAGCATTTT
>TRBD2|TRBJ2-7|TRBV11-2|few
CASSNRGAGGPAEQYF
TGTGCCAGCAGCAATAGGGGGGCGGGAGGCCCCGCCGAGCAGTACTTC
>TRBD2|TRBJ2-3|TRBV9|.
CASSIGLANTDTQYF
TGTGCCAGCAGCATAGGACTAGCCAACACAGATACGCAGTATTTT
>.|TRBJ2-5|TRBV6-5|.
CASSTNRAVRGTQYF
TGTGCCAGCAGCACTAACAGGGCGGTCCGGGGGACCCAGTACTTC
>.|TRBJ1-4|TRBV6-5|.
CASSYGQSYEKLFF
TGTGCCAGCAGTTACGGGCAGAGTTATGAAAAACTGTTTTTT
>.|TRBJ1-1|TRBV18|.
CASSLLEGILTEAFF
TGTGCCAGCTCACTCTTGGAGGGGATTTTGACTGAAGCTTTCTTT
>.|TRBJ2-3|TRBV7-2|.
CASSPSATGRATDTQYF
TGTGCCAGCAGCCCTTCCGCGACTGGGCGGGCTACAGATACGCAGTATTTT
>.|TRBJ2-3|TRBV27|.
CASPSGYSTDTQYF
TGTGCCAGCCCTTCAGGGTATAGCACAGATACGCAGTATTTT
>.|TRBJ1-4|TRBV5-8|once
CASSPYSYATNEKLFF
TGTGCCAGCAGCCCCTACAGTTATGCAACTAATGAAAAACTGTTTTTT
>.|TRBJ2-7|TRBV4-3|.
CASSYSAGGYEQYF
TGCGCCAGCAGCTACTCCGCTGGAGGTTACGAGCAGTACTTC
>TRBD1|TRBJ1-2|TRBV7-9|.
CASSLPGQGAGNYGYTF
TGTGCCAGCAGCTTACCGGGACAGGGGGCCGGTAACTATGGCTACACCTTC
>TRBD1|TRBJ1-5|TRBV2|.
CASRGQGGQPQHF
TGTGCCAGCAGGGGACAGGGAGGGCAGCCCCAGCATTTT
>TRBD1|TRBJ1-1|TRBV12-5|few
CASGLVWGQGAAEAFF
TGTGCTAGTGGTTTGGTATGGGGACAGGGGGCAGCTGAAGCTTTCTTT
>TRBD2|TRBJ2-1|TRBV4-1|.
CASSQDLAGETYNEQFF
TGCGCCAGCAGCCAGGACTTAGCGGGGGAGACCTACAATGAGCAGTTCTTC
>.|TRBJ1-2|TRBV19|.
CASSGRAEFVNYGYTF
TGTGCCAGTAGTGGGAGGGCCGAGTTCGTTAACTATGGCTACACCTTC
>TRBD1|TRBJ2-7|TRBV19|.
CASKAGGRNEQYF
TGTGCCAGTAAGGCAGGGGGCAGGAACGAGCAGTACTTC
>.|TRBJ2-1|TRBV11-2|.
CASSFFDNEQFF
TGTGCCAGCAGCTTCTTCGACAATGAGCAGTTCTTC
>TRBD1|TRBJ2-7|TRBV6-5|.
CASSLGTGTSYEQYF
TGTGCCAGCAGCCTCGGGACAGGTACATCCTACGAGCAGTACTTC